This entry lists 4 T cell receptor beta chains sequenced from one sample in a study of blood T cell repertoires in COVID-19. The assay was immunoSEQ multiplex PCR, and TCRdb's table has in-frame clones only and misses some. The sample yields about 150,000 clones, 70% to 90% seen once. The source material was peripheral blood. The receptors stem from a woman aged 60-70 years with COVID-19, enrolled during active disease.

The rearrangement links TRBV21-1 to TRBJ2-1; the D segment call TRBD2 is taken from the table without a DNA check. TRBV21-1 is an annotated pseudogene. The CDR3 is 17 amino acids. CDR3 sequence: CASSKPRTSGSGYEQFF. The CDR3 DNA is TGTGCCAGCAGCAAACCGAGGACTAGCGGGAGTGGGTATGAGCAGTTCTTC.

The chain carries TRBV18 and TRBJ1-1; TRBD1 is a possible D gene (6 bases). CDR1 is KGHSH, CDR2 LQKENI, per germline. This CDR3 spans 17 amino acids. The V gene lost 3 bases and the J gene lost 1 base, with 18 bases spanning the gap. As DNA, the CDR3 is TGTGCCAGCTCACCGCGAACAGGGCCGAAAGAGAACACTGAAGCTTTCTTT. Amino acid sequence: CASSPRTGPKENTEAFF.

The J gene is TRBJ1-1, the V gene TRBV5-5; D ambiguous. Per germline, CDR1 SGHKS and CDR2 YYEKEE (reference sequence). Trimming shortened V by 4 bases and J by 0 bases, and 16 bases separated the two germline ends. CDR3 length: 16 residues. Here the CDR3 DNA reads TGTGCCAGCAGCCCCCTTCCCCGGGGAATGAACACTGAAGCTTTCTTT. This gives the protein CASSPLPRGMNTEAFF.

The chain recombines TRBV5-8 with TRBJ2-5; TRBD1 matches at 9 bases. The germline V gene has CDR1 SGHTS and CDR2 YDEGEE. The CDR3 totals 19 residues. With 2 bases clipped from V and 2 bases from J, the junction kept 16 bases outside the gene matches. The CDR3 region has the DNA TGTGCCAGCAGCTTAATCGGCGGGACAGGGAGGCAGCAACAAGAGACCCAGTACTTC. The encoded protein is CASSLIGGTGRQQQETQYF.